Shown below are 7 T cell receptor beta chains from a single sample sequenced in a study of blood T cell repertoires in COVID-19. The table came from immunoSEQ multiplex PCR; TCRdb's copy has only in-frame clones and leaves some out. The sample lists around 50,000 clones; approximately 86% were seen once. Sequencing input: peripheral blood. The receptors shown here come from a man in his sixties with active or convalescent COVID-19.

CDR3 region: CASSLGQGLDTQYF. DNA of the CDR3: TGTGCCAGCAGCCTAGGACAGGGGTTGGATACGCAGTATTTT. The chain employs TRBV6-5 and TRBJ2-3, with TRBD1 matching 9 bases. The CDR3 extends over 14 amino acids. The germline V gene has CDR1 MNHEY and CDR2 SVGAGI. The V gene end was trimmed by 6 bases and the J gene end by 6 bases; junction bases not matched to a gene: 7.

This chain connects TRBV10-1 to TRBJ2-7; TRBD2 aligns across 7 bases. CDR3 length: 15 residues. Per germline, CDR1 WNHNN and CDR2 SYGVQD (reference sequence). V trimming: 2 bases; J trimming: 1 base; junction bases outside the gene matches: 5. DNA of the CDR3: TGCGCCAGCAGTGAGGGACTAGGAGATTCCTACGAGCAGTACTTC. It specifies CASSEGLGDSYEQYF.

V usage is TRBV7-9 and J usage is TRBJ1-2; D unclear. V lost 4 bases and J 4 bases, leaving 10 bases between the germline ends. The CDR3 consists of 13 residues. Germline V gives CDR1 SEHNR, CDR2 FQNEAQ (reference sequence). The CDR3 region is CASSSSVTYGYTF. For the CDR3, the DNA is TGTGCCAGCAGCTCCTCAGTAACCTATGGCTACACCTTC.

The gene calls are TRBV19 and TRBJ1-2; D is undetermined. Trimming took 8 bases from V and 4 from J, leaving 8 bases between them. Germline loops: CDR1 LNHDA, CDR2 SQIVND (reference sequence). The CDR3 runs to 11 residues. The CDR3 loop reads CASLEGYGYTF. CDR3 nucleotides: TGTGCCAGTTTGGAGGGCTATGGCTACACCTTC. The entire variable domain, with the rest obtained from reference TRBV19 and TRBJ1-2, is as follows: DGGITQSPKYLFRKEGQNVTLSCEQNLNHDAMYWYRQDPGQGLRLIYYSQIVNDFQKGDIAEGYSVSREKKESFPLTVTSAQKNPTAFYLCASLEGYGYTFGSGTRLTVV.

This clone was detected only a few times. The rearrangement uses TRBV12-3 or TRBV12-4 and TRBJ2-7; D uncertain. The CDR3 has 12 residues. V was cut by 6 bases and J by 4 bases, with 10 bases left in between. CDR3 residues: CASREGEYEQYF. The DNA of the CDR3 is TGTGCCAGCAGAGAAGGAGAATACGAGCAGTACTTC.

This chain links TRBV12-5 with TRBJ2-3; D perhaps matches TRBD1 (6 bases). Germline V gene data show CDR1 as LGHNT and CDR2 as FRNRAP. V lost 5 bases and J 0 bases, leaving 15 bases between the germline ends. The CDR3 loop spans 16 amino acids. The DNA for the CDR3 is TGTGCTAGTGGTAACCCCGCAGGGGATAGCACAGATACGCAGTATTTT. Translated: CASGNPAGDSTDTQYF.

The chain is built from TRBV6-5 and TRBJ1-2; TRBD1 matches 12 bases. Germline values: CDR1 MNHEY, CDR2 SVGAGI. Trimming took 6 bases from V and 7 from J; bases not matched to a gene: 9. The CDR3 has 15 amino acids. The CDR3 DNA reads TGTGCCAGCAGCAAAACCGGGACAGGGGGCTCTGGCTACACCTTC. The encoded protein is CASSKTGTGGSGYTF.